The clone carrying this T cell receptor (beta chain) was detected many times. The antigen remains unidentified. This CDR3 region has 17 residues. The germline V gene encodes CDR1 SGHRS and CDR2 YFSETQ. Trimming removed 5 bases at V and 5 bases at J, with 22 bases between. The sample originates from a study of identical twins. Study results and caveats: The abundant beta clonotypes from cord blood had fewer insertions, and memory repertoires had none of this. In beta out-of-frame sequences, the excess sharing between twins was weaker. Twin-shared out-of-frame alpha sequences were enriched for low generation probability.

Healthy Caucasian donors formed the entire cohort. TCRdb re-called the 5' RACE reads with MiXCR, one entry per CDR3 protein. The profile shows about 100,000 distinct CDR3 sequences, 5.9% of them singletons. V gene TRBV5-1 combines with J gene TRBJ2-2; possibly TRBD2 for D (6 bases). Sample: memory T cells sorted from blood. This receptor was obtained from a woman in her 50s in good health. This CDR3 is CASRAGARGGPTGELFF. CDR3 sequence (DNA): TGCGCCAGCAGGGCCGGAGCGCGGGGAGGTCCGACCGGGGAGCTGTTTTTT.